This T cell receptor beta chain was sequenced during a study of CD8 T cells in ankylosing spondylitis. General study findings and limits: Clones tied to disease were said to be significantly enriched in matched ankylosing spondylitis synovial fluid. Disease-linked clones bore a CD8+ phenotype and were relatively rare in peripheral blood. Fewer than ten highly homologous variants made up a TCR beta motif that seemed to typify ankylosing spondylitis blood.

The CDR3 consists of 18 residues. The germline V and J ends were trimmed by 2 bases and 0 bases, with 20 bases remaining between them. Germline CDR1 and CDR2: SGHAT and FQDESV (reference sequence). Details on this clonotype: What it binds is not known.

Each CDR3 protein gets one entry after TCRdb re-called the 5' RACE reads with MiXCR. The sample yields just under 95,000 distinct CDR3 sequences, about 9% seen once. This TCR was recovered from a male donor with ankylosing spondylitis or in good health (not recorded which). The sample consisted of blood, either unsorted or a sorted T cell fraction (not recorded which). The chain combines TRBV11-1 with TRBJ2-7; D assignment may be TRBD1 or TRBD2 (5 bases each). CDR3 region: CASSLPMGRPFASYEQYF. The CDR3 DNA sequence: TGTGCCAGCAGCTTACCTATGGGACGACCCTTCGCCTCCTACGAGCAGTACTTC.